A single sample gave rise to the 7 T cell receptor beta chains below, sequenced in a study of Tregs in tolerant kidney transplant recipients. Recipients received nonmyeloablative bone marrow transplants from related graft donors, with transient mixed chimerism. Repertoires were generated with immunoSEQ multiplex PCR, while TCRdb's copy carries only in-frame clones and drops some. In all, the sample yields some 2,400 clones. The sample in question was CD8+ T cells from blood (PBMCs), obtained 6 months after the transplant. The receptors originated from a human patient who received a combined kidney and bone marrow transplant. Some T cells may arise from the graft donor.

Concerning this clone itself: Coverage ceases 3 residues before the CDR3 finishes, and the germline J gene fills in the end. The genes are TRBV29-1 and TRBJ2-3; TRBD2 matches at 9 bases. J lost 2 bases, V lost 6 bases, and 9 bases had no gene match. CDR3 length equals 15 residues. Germline V gene lookup returns CDR1 SQVTM and CDR2 ANQGSEA. CDR3: CSVLAGVTPTDTQYF. Incomplete CDR3 DNA: TGCAGCGTGTTAGCGGGAGTTACTCCCACAGATACG.

Judged by frequency, this clone is medium-sized. This CDR3 reads CASSAAGGANIQYF. CDR3 DNA, as far as it was read: TGTGCCAGCAGCGCCGCGGGAGGAGCCAACATT. The V call is TRBV9, the J call TRBJ2-4; 8 bases are shared with TRBD2. The read stops 3 residues short of the end of the CDR3; the missing end is completed from the germline J gene. CDR1 and CDR2 from the germline V gene are SGDLS and YYNGEE. V shed 3 bases, J shed 7 bases, and the junction held 6 bases outside the gene matches. CDR3 size: 14 residues. The full variable domain, with the rest looked up from reference TRBV9 and TRBJ2-4, is DSGVTQTPKHLITATGQRVTLRCSPRSGDLSVYWYQQSLDQGLQFLIQYYNGEERAKGNILERFSAQQFPDLHSELNLSSLELGDSALYFCASSAAGGANIQYFGAGTRLSVL.

Details on this clone: The read gets to within 3 residues of the CDR3 end, and the germline J gene fills in the rest. The V call is TRBV11-2, the J call TRBJ2-7, with D hard to call. The germline gives CDR1 SGHAT, CDR2 FQNNGV. The CDR3 spans 15 residues. V lost 0 bases, J lost 3 bases, and 12 bases lay in between. CDR3 DNA (partial): TGTGCCAGCAGCTTAGAAAGCCTAGGCTTCTACGAG. The encoded protein is CASSLESLGFYE. In full, the CDR3 is CASSLESLGFYEQYF.

CDR3 DNA, as far as it was read: TGTGCCAGTAGTGGTCTCCGGGACTCCACCGGGGAG. Translation gives CASSGLRDSTGE. The whole CDR3 protein reads CASSGLRDSTGELFF. J is TRBJ2-2 and V is TRBV19; the D gene is possibly TRBD2 (6 bases). Read data end 3 residues before the CDR3 end; the end is taken from the germline J gene. Deletions cut 5 bases from V and 4 bases from J, with 14 bases between. The CDR3 has 15 amino acids. Germline-derived CDR1 and CDR2 are LNHDA and SQIVND (reference sequence). Supplemented by reference TRBV19 and TRBJ2-2, the full variable domain reads DGGITQSPKYLFRKEGQNVTLSCEQNLNHDAMYWYRQDPGQGLRLIYYSQIVNDFQKGDIAEGYSVSREKKESFPLTVTSAQKNPTAFYLCASSGLRDSTGELFFGEGSRLTVL.

A word on this clone: The read finishes 3 residues shy of the CDR3 end, and the germline J gene is used to complete it. The chain employs TRBV7-2 and TRBJ2-5, with D uncertain. The CDR3 has 12 amino acids. CDR1 and CDR2 from the germline V gene are SGHTA and FQGNSA. V was clipped by 4 bases and J by 6 bases, with 9 bases between them. The sequenced part of the CDR3 DNA is TGTGCCAGCAGCTCTCTCTTCCAGACC. As protein: CASSSLFQT. The CDR3 in full is CASSSLFQTQYF.

Notes on this clone: From the germline J gene comes the end of the CDR3, since the read stops 3 residues before it. The rearrangement uses TRBV9 and TRBJ1-2, with 7 positions matching TRBD1. The CDR3 covers 14 residues. The V gene's germline CDR1 is SGDLS and CDR2 YYNGEE. V dropped 3 bases and J dropped 7; count of bases not matched to a gene: 9. CDR3 bases read: TGTGCCAGCAGCGCCAGGACAGGCTTCGCTGGC. It translates to CASSARTGFAG. The whole CDR3 protein reads CASSARTGFAGYTF.

About this clone itself: The CDR3 end is not reached by the read, which stops 3 residues before it; the germline J gene fills it in. This chain joins TRBV6-4 and TRBJ2-1; 8 bases map to TRBD1. CDR1 and CDR2 (germline): MRHNA, SNTAGT. V dropped 7 bases and J dropped 7; count of bases not matched to a gene: 3. This CDR3 is 12 amino acids long. Partial CDR3 DNA: TGTGCCAGCACGGACAGGGAAAATGAG. Protein product: CASTDRENE. In full, the CDR3 reads CASTDRENEQFF.